This passage covers 18 T cell receptor beta chains from one sample sequenced in a study of blood T cell repertoires in COVID-19. The repertoire was sequenced with immunoSEQ multiplex PCR; TCRdb's copy has only in-frame clones and lacks some. In the table there are 70,000 or so clones, approximately 84% of which are singletons. The sequencing input was peripheral blood. The receptor source for this set is a man aged 50 or older with COVID-19, enrolled during active disease.

The V gene is TRBV4-1, the J gene TRBJ2-3; D is possibly TRBD2 (6 bases). The germline gives CDR1 MGHRA, CDR2 YSYEKL. This CDR3 has 16 amino acids. Trimming took 1 base from V and 2 from J, leaving 13 bases between them. CDR3 in amino acids: CASSQAPEGNTDTQYF. The DNA of the CDR3 is TGCGCCAGCAGCCAAGCGCCGGAGGGGAACACAGATACGCAGTATTTT.

The rearrangement uses TRBV2 and TRBJ1-6; 8 nucleotides agree with TRBD1. This CDR3 comprises 14 residues. The J segment lost 10 bases and the V segment lost 7 bases, leaving 9 bases of the junction unmatched. CDR1 SNHLY and CDR2 FYNNEI come from the germline V gene. The CDR3 DNA follows: TGTGCCAGCATATCGACAGGGGAAATATCACCCCTCCACTTT. Protein product: CASISTGEISPLHF.

The V and J genes are TRBV25-1 and TRBJ2-1; 12 nucleotides line up with TRBD2. The V segment lost 6 bases and the J segment 3 bases; nucleotides outside the gene matches: 6. CDR1 and CDR2 (germline): MGHDK, SYGVNS. The CDR3 is 16 amino acids. DNA of the CDR3: TGTGCCAGCAGCCCGACGGGACTAGCGGGCTACAATGAGCAGTTCTTC. Encoded protein: CASSPTGLAGYNEQFF.

This clone has a single count. V gene TRBV5-1 combines with J gene TRBJ2-3; tentative D call: TRBD1 (6 bases). V was trimmed by 0 bases and J by 1 base, leaving 9 bases between them. The CDR3 runs to 15 residues. Germline V lookup: CDR1 SGHRS, CDR2 YFSETQ. CDR3 loop: CASSLAGDRTDTQYF. In DNA, the CDR3 is TGCGCCAGCAGCTTGGCAGGGGATCGCACAGATACGCAGTATTTT.

The chain links TRBV5-1 to TRBJ2-7, with TRBD1 matching 7 bases. CDR3 length: 13 residues. V was clipped by 0 bases and J by 9 bases; unmatched bases: 6. Germline V gene data show CDR1 as SGHRS and CDR2 as YFSETQ. The CDR3 protein is CASSLGQGDTQYF. The CDR3 bases are TGCGCCAGCAGCTTGGGGCAGGGGGATACGCAGTACTTC.

CDR3 sequence: CASSKGAGRSTDTQYF. The CDR3, as DNA: TGTGCCAGCAGCAAGGGGGCAGGGAGGTCTACAGATACGCAGTATTTT. The J gene is TRBJ2-3, the V gene TRBV11-1, with D possibly matching TRBD1 (7 bases). Germline V gene data show CDR1 as SGHAT and CDR2 as FQDESV (reference sequence). V was cut by 5 bases and J by 3 bases, with 18 bases left in between. There are 16 residues in the CDR3. The whole variable domain, remainder taken from reference TRBV11-1 and TRBJ2-3, is EAEVAQSPRYKITEKSQAVAFWCDPISGHATLYWYRQILGQGPELLVQFQDESVVDDSQLPKDRFSAERLKGVDSTLKIQPAELGDSAMYLCASSKGAGRSTDTQYFGPGTRLTVL.

The genes are TRBV2 and TRBJ1-1, with 7 bases that match TRBD1. V dropped 7 bases and J dropped 5; count of bases not matched to a gene: 7. This CDR3 contains 13 residues. Germline loops: CDR1 SNHLY, CDR2 FYNNEI. The CDR3 bases are TGTGCCAGCATCCGACAGGGACAAACTGAAGCTTTCTTT. Translation gives CASIRQGQTEAFF.

V and J are TRBV7-2 and TRBJ2-3; TRBD2 matches at 9 bases. The CDR3 covers 14 residues. V gave up 5 bases and J gave up 1 base; unmatched junction bases: 1. The germline gives CDR1 SGHTA, CDR2 FQGNSA. CDR3 region: CASSRTSGTDTQYF. In DNA form, the CDR3 reads TGTGCCAGCAGCAGGACTAGCGGCACAGATACGCAGTATTTT.

The genes are TRBV28 and TRBJ2-7; the match to TRBD2 covers 7 bases. The CDR3 covers 13 residues. The germline CDR1 and CDR2 sequences are MDHEN and SYDVKM. Trimming took 7 bases from V and 2 from J; bases not matched to a gene: 5. The CDR3 region has the DNA TGTGCCAGCAACCCGGGGGGAGCCTACGAGCAGTACTTC. This translates into CASNPGGAYEQYF.

The sample holds one count of this clone. V usage is TRBV30 and J usage is TRBJ2-2, with 10 bases lining up with TRBD2. Germline loops: CDR1 GTSNPN, CDR2 SVGIG (reference sequence). The trim removed 5 bases at V and 6 bases at J, leaving 9 bases unmatched. This CDR3 has 15 amino acids. The CDR3 DNA sequence: TGTGCCTGGGCGAGCGGGAGGGCCGGCCCCGGGGAGCTGTTTTTT. Residues: CAWASGRAGPGELFF.

This rearrangement joins TRBV11-1 to TRBJ1-1; the match to TRBD1 covers 8 bases. Trimming took 5 bases from V and 3 from J; bases not matched to a gene: 11. Germline V gene sequence: CDR1 SGHAT, CDR2 FQDESV (reference sequence). The CDR3 loop spans 16 amino acids. The CDR3: CASSSAQGAGDTEAFF. The CDR3 bases are TGTGCCAGCAGCAGCGCGCAGGGGGCCGGGGACACTGAAGCTTTCTTT.

CDR3 residues: CASITGNNQPQHF. The CDR3 DNA is TGTGCCAGCATTACGGGGAACAATCAGCCCCAGCATTTT. The V and J genes are TRBV28 and TRBJ1-5; D gene unclear. V was cut by 7 bases and J by 3 bases, with 10 bases left in between. The CDR3 has 13 amino acids. Germline V gene data show CDR1 as MDHEN and CDR2 as SYDVKM.

This CDR3 is CASSFQGDTQYF. The CDR3 DNA is TGTGCCAGCAGTTTCCAGGGGGATACGCAGTATTTT. The rearrangement joins TRBV6-5 to TRBJ2-3; tentative D call: TRBD1 (6 bases). Looked up from germline, CDR1 is MNHEY and CDR2 is SVGAGI. The CDR3 covers 12 residues. The V gene lost 4 bases and the J gene lost 6 bases, with 8 bases spanning the gap.

J is TRBJ2-7 and V is TRBV5-1, with TRBD2 matching over 10 bases. The CDR3 is 16 residues long. Germline CDR1 is SGHRS and CDR2 is YFSETQ. The J segment lost 0 bases and the V segment lost 2 bases, leaving 5 bases of the junction unmatched. CDR3 residues: CASSLAASGSSYEQYF. In DNA form, the CDR3 reads TGCGCCAGCAGCTTAGCGGCTAGCGGGAGCTCCTACGAGCAGTACTTC. Full variable domain (missing parts from reference TRBV5-1 and TRBJ2-7): KAGVTQTPRYLIKTRGQQVTLSCSPISGHRSVSWYQQTPGQGLQFLFEYFSETQRNKGNFPGRFSGRQFSNSRSEMNVSTLELGDSALYLCASSLAASGSSYEQYFGPGTRLTVT.

This clone appeared a few times. The genes are TRBV27 and TRBJ1-6, with TRBD1 as a possible D gene (6 bases). The CDR3 length is 15 residues. V lost 0 bases and J 9 bases, leaving 12 bases between the germline ends. Germline V gene sequence: CDR1 MNHEY, CDR2 SMNVEV (reference sequence). This CDR3 reads CASSLSGGAGSPLHF. In nucleotides, the CDR3 is TGTGCCAGCAGTTTATCGGGGGGGGCCGGTTCACCCCTCCACTTT.

The chain employs TRBV6-6 and TRBJ1-1, with D tentatively TRBD1 (6 bases). V dropped 6 bases and J dropped 3 bases, with 20 bases sitting between them. The CDR3 runs to 16 residues. CDR1 is MNHNY, CDR2 SVGAGI, per germline (reference sequence). The chain's CDR3 is CASRAPPVYRDTEAFF. For the CDR3, the DNA is TGTGCCAGCAGAGCCCCCCCCGTTTACAGGGACACTGAAGCTTTCTTT.

The rearrangement uses TRBV6-5 and TRBJ2-7, with D perhaps TRBD1 (6 bases). The CDR3 extends over 14 amino acids. The V end lost 5 bases, the J end lost 0 bases, and 11 bases lay between the germline ends. CDR1 and CDR2 (germline): MNHEY, SVGAGI. The CDR3 DNA reads as TGTGCCAGCAGTAGGACAGACCGCTCCTACGAGCAGTACTTC. It encodes CASSRTDRSYEQYF.

V gene TRBV6-5 combines with J gene TRBJ2-3; TRBD1 aligns across 8 bases. Per the germline V gene, CDR1 is MNHEY and CDR2 is SVGAGI. The CDR3 is 16 residues long. Trimming took 4 bases from V and 6 from J; bases not matched to a gene: 12. The CDR3 DNA is TGTGCCAGCAGTTCCGACAGGGGAACCCGGGACGATACGCAGTATTTT. This codes for CASSSDRGTRDDTQYF.